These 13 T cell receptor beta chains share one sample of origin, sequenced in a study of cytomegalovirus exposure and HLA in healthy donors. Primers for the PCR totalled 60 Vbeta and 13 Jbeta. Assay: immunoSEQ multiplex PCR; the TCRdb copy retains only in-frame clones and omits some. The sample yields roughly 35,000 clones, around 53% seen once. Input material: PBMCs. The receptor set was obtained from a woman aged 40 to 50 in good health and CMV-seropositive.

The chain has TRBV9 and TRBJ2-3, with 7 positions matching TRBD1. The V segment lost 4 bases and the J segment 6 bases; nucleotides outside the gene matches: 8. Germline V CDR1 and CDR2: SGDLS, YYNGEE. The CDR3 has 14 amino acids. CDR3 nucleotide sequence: TGTGCCAGCAGCCCCCGACAGGGAAGCGATACGCAGTATTTT. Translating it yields CASSPRQGSDTQYF.

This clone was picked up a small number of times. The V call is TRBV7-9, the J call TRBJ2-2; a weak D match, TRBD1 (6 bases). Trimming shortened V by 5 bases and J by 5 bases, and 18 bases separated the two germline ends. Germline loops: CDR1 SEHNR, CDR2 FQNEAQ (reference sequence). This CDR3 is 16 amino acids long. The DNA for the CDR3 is TGTGCCAGCAGCCCGGGTTGGGGGCCCCGTACCGGGGAGCTGTTTTTT. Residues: CASSPGWGPRTGELFF.

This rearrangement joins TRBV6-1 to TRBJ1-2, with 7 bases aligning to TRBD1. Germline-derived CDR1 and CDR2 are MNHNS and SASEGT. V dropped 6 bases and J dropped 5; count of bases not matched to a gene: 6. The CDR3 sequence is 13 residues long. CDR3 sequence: CASRGQLWYGYTF. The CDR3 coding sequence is TGTGCCAGCAGGGGACAGTTATGGTATGGCTACACCTTC.

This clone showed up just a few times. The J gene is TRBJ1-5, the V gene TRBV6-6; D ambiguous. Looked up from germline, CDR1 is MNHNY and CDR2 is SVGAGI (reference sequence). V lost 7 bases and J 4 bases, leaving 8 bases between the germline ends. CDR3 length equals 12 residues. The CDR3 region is CASKKLNQPQHF. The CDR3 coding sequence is TGTGCCAGCAAAAAGCTAAATCAGCCCCAGCATTTT.

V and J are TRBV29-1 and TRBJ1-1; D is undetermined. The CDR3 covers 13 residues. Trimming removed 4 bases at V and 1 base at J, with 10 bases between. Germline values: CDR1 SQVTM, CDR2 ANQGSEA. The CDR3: CSVVGRSNTEAFF. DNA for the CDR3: TGCAGCGTTGTGGGGAGATCGAACACTGAAGCTTTCTTT.

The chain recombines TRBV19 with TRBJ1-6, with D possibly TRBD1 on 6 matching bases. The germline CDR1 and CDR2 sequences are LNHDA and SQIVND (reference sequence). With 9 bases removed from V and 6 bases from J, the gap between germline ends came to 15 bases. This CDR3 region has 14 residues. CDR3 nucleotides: TGTGCCAGCCGGGCAGGGGCGGGTAATTCACCCCTCCACTTT. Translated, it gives CASRAGAGNSPLHF.

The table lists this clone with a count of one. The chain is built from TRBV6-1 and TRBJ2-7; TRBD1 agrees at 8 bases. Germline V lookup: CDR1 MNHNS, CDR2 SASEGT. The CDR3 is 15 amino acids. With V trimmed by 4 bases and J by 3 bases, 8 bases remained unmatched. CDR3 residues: CASSGSRQGSYEQYF. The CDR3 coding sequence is TGTGCCAGCAGTGGCTCTAGACAGGGGAGCTACGAGCAGTACTTC.

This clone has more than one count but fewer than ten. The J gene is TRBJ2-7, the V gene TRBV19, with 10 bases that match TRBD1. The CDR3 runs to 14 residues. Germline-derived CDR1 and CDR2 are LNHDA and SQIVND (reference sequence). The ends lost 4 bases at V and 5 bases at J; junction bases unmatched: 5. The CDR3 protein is CASSRQGASHEQYF. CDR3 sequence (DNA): TGTGCCAGTAGTAGACAGGGGGCTTCACACGAGCAGTACTTC. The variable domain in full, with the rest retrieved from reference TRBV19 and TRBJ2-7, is DGGITQSPKYLFRKEGQNVTLSCEQNLNHDAMYWYRQDPGQGLRLIYYSQIVNDFQKGDIAEGYSVSREKKESFPLTVTSAQKNPTAFYLCASSRQGASHEQYFGPGTRLTVT.

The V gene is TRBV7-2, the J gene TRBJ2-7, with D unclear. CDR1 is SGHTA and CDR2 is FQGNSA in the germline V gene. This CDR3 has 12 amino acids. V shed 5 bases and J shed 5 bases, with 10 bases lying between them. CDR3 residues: CASSLLLDEQYF. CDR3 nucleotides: TGTGCCAGCAGCCTCCTTCTTGACGAGCAGTACTTC.

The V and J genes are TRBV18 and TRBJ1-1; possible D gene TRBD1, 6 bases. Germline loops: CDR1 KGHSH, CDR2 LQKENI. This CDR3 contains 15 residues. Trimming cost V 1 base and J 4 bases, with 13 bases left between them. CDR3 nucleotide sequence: TGTGCCAGCTCACCACGGGAGGGGGGGCGCACTGAAGCTTTCTTT. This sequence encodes CASSPREGGRTEAFF.

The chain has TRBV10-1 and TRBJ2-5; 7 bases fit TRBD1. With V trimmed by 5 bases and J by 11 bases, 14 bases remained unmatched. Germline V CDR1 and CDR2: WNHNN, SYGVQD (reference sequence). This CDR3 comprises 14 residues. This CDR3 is CASSTGTAVGEQYF. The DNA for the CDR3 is TGCGCCAGCAGTACCGGGACAGCTGTTGGGGAGCAGTACTTC.

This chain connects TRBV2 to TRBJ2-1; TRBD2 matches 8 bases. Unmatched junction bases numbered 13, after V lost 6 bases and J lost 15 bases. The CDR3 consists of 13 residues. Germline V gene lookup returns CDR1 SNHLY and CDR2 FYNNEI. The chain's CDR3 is CASRTDTSGILFF. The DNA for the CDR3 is TGTGCCAGCAGAACGGATACTAGCGGTATCCTGTTCTTC.

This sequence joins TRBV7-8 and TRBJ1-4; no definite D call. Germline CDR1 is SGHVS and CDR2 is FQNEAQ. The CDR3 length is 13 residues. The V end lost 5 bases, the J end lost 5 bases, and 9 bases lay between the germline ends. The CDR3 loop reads CASSRLENEKLFF. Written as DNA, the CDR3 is TGTGCCAGCAGCCGTCTCGAGAATGAAAAACTGTTTTTT. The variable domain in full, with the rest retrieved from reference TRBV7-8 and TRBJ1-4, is GAGVSQSPRYKVAKRGQDVALRCDPISGHVSLFWYQQALGQGPEFLTYFQNEAQLDKSGLPSDRFFAERPEGSVSTLKIQRTQQEDSAVYLCASSRLENEKLFFGSGTQLSVL.